Below are 5 T cell receptor beta chains sequenced from a single sample in a study of T cell responses to AZD1222 COVID-19 vaccine. Generated by immunoSEQ multiplex PCR, the TCRdb table keeps only in-frame clones and is missing some. This table has around 200,000 clones, approximately 93% appearing once. The specimen comprised peripheral blood, sampled on day 0 of AZD1222 vaccination. The receptor set was obtained from an adult in good health.

J is TRBJ1-5 and V is TRBV27; D might be TRBD1 (6 bases). The CDR3 contains 14 residues. From germline, CDR1 is MNHEY and CDR2 SMNVEV (reference sequence). V was pared by 3 bases and J by 5 bases, with 11 bases between. This CDR3 is CASSFQGPDQPQHF. CDR3 coding DNA: TGTGCCAGCAGTTTTCAGGGGCCAGATCAGCCCCAGCATTTT.

V and J are TRBV28 and TRBJ1-2; D is unclear. CDR1 and CDR2 (germline): MDHEN, SYDVKM. The CDR3 is made up of 15 amino acids. V shed 2 bases and J shed 0 bases, with 10 bases lying between them. Here the CDR3 reads CASSLRGKSNYGYTF. The CDR3 nucleotides are TGTGCCAGCAGTTTAAGAGGGAAATCTAACTATGGCTACACCTTC.

The V and J genes are TRBV2 and TRBJ2-7, with D perhaps TRBD1 or TRBD2 (5 bases each). Matching the DNA end better, TRBJ2-5 makes the J call doubtful. Germline assignment: CDR1 SNHLY and CDR2 FYNNEI. This CDR3 contains 15 residues. CDR3 in amino acids: CASSVVGTASETQYF. The CDR3 coding sequence is TGTGCCAGCAGTGTCGTGGGGACCGCCTCCGAGACCCAGTACTTC.

This chain connects TRBV18 to TRBJ1-2; 7 bases match TRBD1. CDR3 length: 16 residues. Germline V gene lookup returns CDR1 KGHSH and CDR2 LQKENI. V gave up 3 bases and J gave up 4 bases; unmatched junction bases: 11. CDR3 in DNA: TGTGCCAGCTCACCGGCTGTGGGACAGATCTTCTATGGCTACACCTTC. Protein: CASSPAVGQIFYGYTF. The variable domain in full, completed from reference TRBV18 and TRBJ1-2, reads NAGVMQNPRHLVRRRGQEARLRCSPMKGHSHVYWYRQLPEEGLKFMVYLQKENIIDESGMPKERFSAEFPKEGPSILRIQQVVRGDSAAYFCASSPAVGQIFYGYTFGSGTRLTVV.

CDR3 DNA: TGTGCCAGCAGTGACACAGAATACACTGAAGCTTTCTTT. Amino acids: CASSDTEYTEAFF. This chain joins TRBV6-4 and TRBJ1-1; D remains ambiguous. Trimming took 2 bases from V and 3 from J, leaving 7 bases between them. Germline loops: CDR1 MRHNA, CDR2 SNTAGT. The CDR3 extends over 13 amino acids.